Below are 2 T cell receptor beta chains sequenced from a single sample in a study of CD8 T cells in ankylosing spondylitis. TCRdb re-analysed the 5' RACE reads in MiXCR, keeping a single row per CDR3 protein. The profile shows around 9,100 distinct CDR3 sequences, 6% of them singletons. Sample: blood, either unsorted or a sorted T cell fraction (not recorded which). The receptors were gathered from a female donor with ankylosing spondylitis or in good health (not recorded which).

There are many counts of this clonotype. The chain carries TRBV9 and TRBJ2-7, with 7 bases that match TRBD2. With 7 bases clipped from V and 4 bases from J, the junction kept 5 bases outside the gene matches. This CDR3 is 12 amino acids long. Germline values: CDR1 SGDLS, CDR2 YYNGEE. CDR3 residues: CASSSGNYEQYF. The CDR3 DNA reads TGTGCCAGCTCTAGCGGTAATTACGAGCAGTACTTC. Filled out from reference TRBV9 and TRBJ2-7, the complete variable domain reads DSGVTQTPKHLITATGQRVTLRCSPRSGDLSVYWYQQSLDQGLQFLIQYYNGEERAKGNILERFSAQQFPDLHSELNLSSLELGDSALYFCASSSGNYEQYFGPGTRLTVT.

This clonotype has just a few counts. V usage is TRBV9 and J usage is TRBJ2-7; TRBD2 is a possible D gene (6 bases). This CDR3 is 14 amino acids long. Deletions cut 4 bases from V and 0 bases from J, with 11 bases between. The germline CDR1 and CDR2 sequences are SGDLS and YYNGEE. The CDR3 region is CASSPPGGSYEQYF. The CDR3 coding sequence is TGTGCCAGCAGCCCTCCCGGGGGCTCCTACGAGCAGTACTTC.